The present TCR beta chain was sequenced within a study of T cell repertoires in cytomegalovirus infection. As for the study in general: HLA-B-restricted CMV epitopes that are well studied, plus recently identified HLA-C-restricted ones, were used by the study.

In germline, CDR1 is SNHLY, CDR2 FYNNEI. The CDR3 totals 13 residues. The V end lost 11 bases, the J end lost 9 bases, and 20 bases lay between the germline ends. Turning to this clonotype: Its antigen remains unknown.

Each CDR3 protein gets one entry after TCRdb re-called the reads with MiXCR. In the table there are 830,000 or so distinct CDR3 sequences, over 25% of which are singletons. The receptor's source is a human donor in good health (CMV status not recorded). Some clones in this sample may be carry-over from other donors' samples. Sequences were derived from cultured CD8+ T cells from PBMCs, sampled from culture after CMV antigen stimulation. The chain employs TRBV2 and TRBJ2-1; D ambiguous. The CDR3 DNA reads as TGTGCCTGCCGAGTGGTCGAGCGAATTGAGCAGTTCTTC. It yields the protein CACRVVERIEQFF. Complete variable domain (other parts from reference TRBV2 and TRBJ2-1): EPEVTQTPSHQVTQMGQEVILRCVPISNHLYFYWYRQILGQKVEFLVSFYNNEISEKSEIFDDQFSVERPDGSNFTLKIRSTKLEDSAMYFCACRVVERIEQFFGPGTRLTVL.